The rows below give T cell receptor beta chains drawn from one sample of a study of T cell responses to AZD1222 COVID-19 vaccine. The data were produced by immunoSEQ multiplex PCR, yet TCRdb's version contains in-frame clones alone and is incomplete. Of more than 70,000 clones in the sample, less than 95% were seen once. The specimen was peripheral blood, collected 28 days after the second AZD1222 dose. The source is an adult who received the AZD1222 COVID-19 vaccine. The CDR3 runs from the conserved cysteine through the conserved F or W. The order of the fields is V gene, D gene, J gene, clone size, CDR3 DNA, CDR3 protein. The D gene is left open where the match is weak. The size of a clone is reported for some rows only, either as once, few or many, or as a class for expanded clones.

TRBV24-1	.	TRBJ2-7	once	TGTGCCACCAGTGATAGCCCAGGAGGCGAGCAGTACTTC	CATSDSPGGEQYF
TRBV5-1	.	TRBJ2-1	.	TGCGCCAGCAGCTTGGGGGGAGAGGGCTACAATGAGCAGTTCTTC	CASSLGGEGYNEQFF
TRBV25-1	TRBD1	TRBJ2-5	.	TGTGCCAGCAGTGAATATTACGTAGGGGGCCCCCAGTACTTC	CASSEYYVGGPQYF
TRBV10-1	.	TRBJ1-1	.	TGCGCCAGCAGCGGTGTCCAGAACACTGAAGCTTTCTTT	CASSGVQNTEAFF
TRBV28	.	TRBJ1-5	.	TGTGCCAGCAGTTTATGGGGTCGGGGCGGGCAGCCCCAGCATTTT	CASSLWGRGGQPQHF
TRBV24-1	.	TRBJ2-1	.	TGTGCCACCAGTAAGGAAGGGGGAGCAAACAATGAGCAGTTCTTC	CATSKEGGANNEQFF
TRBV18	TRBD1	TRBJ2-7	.	TGTGCCAGCTCACCGCGAAGGGACAGCTACGAGCAGTACTTC	CASSPRRDSYEQYF
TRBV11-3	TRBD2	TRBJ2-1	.	TGTGCCAGCAGCTTAGGGCGGGGGAGCAATGAGCAGTTCTTC	CASSLGRGSNEQFF
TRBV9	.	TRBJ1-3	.	TGTGCCAGCAGCTCAGACCGGTACACCATATATTTT	CASSSDRYTIYF
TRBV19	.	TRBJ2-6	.	TGTGCCAGTAGGACCCGCGTCGACTCTGGGGCCAACGTCCTGACTTTC	CASRTRVDSGANVLTF
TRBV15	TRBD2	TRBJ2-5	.	TGTGCCACCAGCAGAGATCGGACTAGCCAAGAGACCCAGTACTTC	CATSRDRTSQETQYF
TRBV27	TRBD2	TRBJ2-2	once	TGTGCCAGCAGTCCCGGGACTAGCGGGCCGAACACCGGGGAGCTGTTTTTT	CASSPGTSGPNTGELFF
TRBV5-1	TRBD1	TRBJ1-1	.	TGCGCCAGCAGCTTGCTACAGGGGTGGGGGAACACTGAAGCTTTCTTT	CASSLLQGWGNTEAFF
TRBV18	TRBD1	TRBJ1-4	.	TGTGCCAGCTCAGCGGAAGTACCGGGACAGGGGGCTCTCAATGAAAAACTGTTTTTT	CASSAEVPGQGALNEKLFF
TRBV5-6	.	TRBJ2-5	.	TGTGCCAGCAGCGCGGGATTACAAGAGACCCAGTACTTC	CASSAGLQETQYF
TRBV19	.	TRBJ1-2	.	TGTGCCAGTAGTATTCCGACAGGAACCTTCTATGGCTACACCTTC	CASSIPTGTFYGYTF
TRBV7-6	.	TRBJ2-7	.	TGTGCCAGCACCCCCACCGGGACGGCCTCCTACGAGCAGTACTTC	CASTPTGTASYEQYF
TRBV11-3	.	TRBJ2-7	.	TGTGCCAGCAGCTCCAACGCCGGGCCCTACGAGCAGTACTTC	CASSSNAGPYEQYF
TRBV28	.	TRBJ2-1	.	TGTGCCAGCCAGGAGACCGGCAGGCAGTTCTTC	CASQETGRQFF
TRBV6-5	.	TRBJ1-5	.	TGTGCCAGCATCGTACAGGATTATAGCAATCAGCCCCAGCATTTT	CASIVQDYSNQPQHF
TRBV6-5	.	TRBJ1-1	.	TGTGCCAGCACCCTTAAGCTGAGGGACGGAGCTTTCTTT	CASTLKLRDGAFF
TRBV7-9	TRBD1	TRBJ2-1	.	TGTGCCAGCAGGTTGGGACAGAGCTCCTACAATGAGCAGTTCTTC	CASRLGQSSYNEQFF
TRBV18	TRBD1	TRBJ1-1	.	TGTGCCAGCTCACCGGGACAGGTCGTGAACACTGAAGCTTTCTTT	CASSPGQVVNTEAFF
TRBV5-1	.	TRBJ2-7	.	TGCGCCAGCAGCCCGAGACCCAAGGATACCTACGAGCAGTACTTC	CASSPRPKDTYEQYF
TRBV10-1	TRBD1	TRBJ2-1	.	TGCGCCAGCAGTGAGACAAGAGTCCGGGACAGACAGTTCTTC	CASSETRVRDRQFF